This TCR beta chain was identified during a study of blood T cell repertoires in COVID-19. Generated by immunoSEQ multiplex PCR, the TCRdb table keeps only in-frame clones and is missing some. The data show over 150,000 clones, around 80% seen once. In its sample, this clone was seen once. The sequence was collected from a middle-aged man who had recovered from COVID-19. Sample: PBMCs or T cells enriched from blood (not recorded which).

The CDR3, as DNA: TGTGCCAGCAGCTTAGGAGCGGGGGCCGAATTGGAGTTCTTC. As protein: CASSLGAGAELEFF. V gene TRBV11-3 combines with J gene TRBJ2-1; 8 bases line up with TRBD2. The germline gives CDR1 SGHNT, CDR2 YENEEA. The CDR3 has 14 amino acids. After removal of 1 base from V and 14 bases from J, the junction contained 10 bases not matched to a gene.